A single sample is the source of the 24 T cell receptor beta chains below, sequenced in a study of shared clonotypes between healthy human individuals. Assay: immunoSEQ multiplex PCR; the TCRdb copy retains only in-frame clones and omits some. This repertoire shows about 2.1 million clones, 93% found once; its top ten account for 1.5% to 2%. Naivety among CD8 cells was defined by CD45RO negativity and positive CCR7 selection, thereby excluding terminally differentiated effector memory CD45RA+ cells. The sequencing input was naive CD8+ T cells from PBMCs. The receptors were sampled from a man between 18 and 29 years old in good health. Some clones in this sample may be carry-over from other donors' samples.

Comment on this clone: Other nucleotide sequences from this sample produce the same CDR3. The CDR3 nucleotides are TGCGCCAGCAGCCAAGGGACATCCTACGAGCAGTACTTC. Protein product: CASSQGTSYEQYF. The genes are TRBV4-1 and TRBJ2-7; TRBD1 might be the D (5 bases). The germline CDR1 and CDR2 sequences are MGHRA and YSYEKL. V lost 1 base and J lost 1, with 5 bases in between. The CDR3 length is 13 residues.

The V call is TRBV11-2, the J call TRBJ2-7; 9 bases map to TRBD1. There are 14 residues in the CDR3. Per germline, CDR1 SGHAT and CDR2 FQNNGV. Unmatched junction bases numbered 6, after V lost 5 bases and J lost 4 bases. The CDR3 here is CASSPRDRVYEQYF. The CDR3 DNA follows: TGTGCCAGCAGCCCCCGGGACAGGGTGTACGAGCAGTACTTC.

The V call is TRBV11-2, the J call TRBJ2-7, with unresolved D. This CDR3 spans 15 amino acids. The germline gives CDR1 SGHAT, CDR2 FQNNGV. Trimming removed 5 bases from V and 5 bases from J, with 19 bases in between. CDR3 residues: CASSPRIPGSHEQYF. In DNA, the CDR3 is TGTGCCAGCAGCCCTCGCATCCCCGGTTCCCACGAGCAGTACTTC.

The CDR3 coding sequence is TGTGCCAGCAGCCGCCAGATAAACCTGAAGGGGGCGAAGTGGACTGAAGCTTTCTTT. Its translation: CASSRQINLKGAKWTEAFF. The gene calls are TRBV11-2 and TRBJ1-1, with 7 bases identical to TRBD1. This CDR3 is built from 19 residues. Trimming took 5 bases from V and 5 from J; bases not matched to a gene: 23. CDR1 and CDR2 from the germline V gene are SGHAT and FQNNGV.

The CDR3 loop is CASSTATGRNTEAFF. In DNA, the CDR3 is TGTGCCAGCAGCACAGCGACGGGACGGAACACTGAAGCTTTCTTT. The V gene is TRBV7-9, the J gene TRBJ1-1, with D maybe TRBD1 (5 bases). Germline V gene data show CDR1 as SEHNR and CDR2 as FQNEAQ (reference sequence). V dropped 5 bases and J dropped 1 base, with 14 bases sitting between them. The CDR3 runs 15 residues.

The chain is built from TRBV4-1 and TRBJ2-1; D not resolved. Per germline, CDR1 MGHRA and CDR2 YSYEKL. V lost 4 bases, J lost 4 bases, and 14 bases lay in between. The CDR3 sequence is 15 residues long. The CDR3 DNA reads TGCGCCAGCAGCCCCCCAGCCCCCACTTACAATGAGCAGTTCTTC. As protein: CASSPPAPTYNEQFF.

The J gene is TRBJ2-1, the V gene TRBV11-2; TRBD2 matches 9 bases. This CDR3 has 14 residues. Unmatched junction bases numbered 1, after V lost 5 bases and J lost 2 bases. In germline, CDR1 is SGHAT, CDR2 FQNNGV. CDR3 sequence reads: CASSRTSAYNEQFF. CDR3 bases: TGTGCCAGCAGCCGGACTAGCGCCTACAATGAGCAGTTCTTC.

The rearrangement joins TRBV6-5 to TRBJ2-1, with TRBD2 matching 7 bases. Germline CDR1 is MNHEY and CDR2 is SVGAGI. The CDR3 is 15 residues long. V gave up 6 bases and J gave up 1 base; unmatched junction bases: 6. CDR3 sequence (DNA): TGTGCCAGCAGAGAGAGGGACTATTCCTACAATGAGCAGTTCTTC. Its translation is CASRERDYSYNEQFF.

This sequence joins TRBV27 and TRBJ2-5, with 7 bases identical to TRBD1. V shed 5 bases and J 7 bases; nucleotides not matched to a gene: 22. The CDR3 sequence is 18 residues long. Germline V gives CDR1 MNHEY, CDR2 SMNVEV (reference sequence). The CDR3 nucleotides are TGTGCCAGCAGTACGCTCGACGTTAACAGGGGCTCCCCGGGGACCCAGTACTTC. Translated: CASSTLDVNRGSPGTQYF.

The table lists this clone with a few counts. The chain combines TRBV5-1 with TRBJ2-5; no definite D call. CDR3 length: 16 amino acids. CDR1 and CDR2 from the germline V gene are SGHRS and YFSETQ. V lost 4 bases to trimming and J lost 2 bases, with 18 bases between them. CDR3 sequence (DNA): TGCGCCAGCAGCCCCGAGATGGCGGCGGCTCAAGAGACCCAGTACTTC. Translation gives CASSPEMAAAQETQYF. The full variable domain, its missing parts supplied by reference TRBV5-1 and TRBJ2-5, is KAGVTQTPRYLIKTRGQQVTLSCSPISGHRSVSWYQQTPGQGLQFLFEYFSETQRNKGNFPGRFSGRQFSNSRSEMNVSTLELGDSALYLCASSPEMAAAQETQYFGPGTRLLVL.

The chain's CDR3 is CAIRTRLAGGGESSSYEQYF. For the CDR3, the DNA is TGTGCCATCAGGACGAGGCTAGCGGGAGGCGGGGAATCCAGCTCCTACGAGCAGTACTTC. The chain recombines TRBV10-3 with TRBJ2-7; 11 bases line up with TRBD2. Trimming took 6 bases from V and 0 from J; bases not matched to a gene: 19. The CDR3 length is 20 residues. The germline CDR1 and CDR2 sequences are ENHRY and SYGVKD.

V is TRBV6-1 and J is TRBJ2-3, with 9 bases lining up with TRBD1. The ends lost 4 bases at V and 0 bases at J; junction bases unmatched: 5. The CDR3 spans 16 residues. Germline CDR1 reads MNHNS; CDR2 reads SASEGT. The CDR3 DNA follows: TGTGCCAGCAGTGTAGGACAGGGGTCCAGCACAGATACGCAGTATTTT. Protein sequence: CASSVGQGSSTDTQYF.

CDR3 amino acids: CASSARPGLGGYEQYF. The CDR3, as DNA: TGTGCCAGCAGTGCCAGACCGGGACTAGGGGGCTACGAGCAGTACTTC. The rearrangement uses TRBV2 and TRBJ2-7, with TRBD2 matching over 8 bases. J was trimmed by 3 bases and V by 4 bases; bases with no gene match: 11. The V gene's germline CDR1 is SNHLY and CDR2 FYNNEI. The CDR3 sequence is 16 residues long.

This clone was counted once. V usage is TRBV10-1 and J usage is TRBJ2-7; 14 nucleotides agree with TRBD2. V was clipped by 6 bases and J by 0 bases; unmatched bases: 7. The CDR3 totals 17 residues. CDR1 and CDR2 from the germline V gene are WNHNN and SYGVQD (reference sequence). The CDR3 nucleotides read TGCGCCAGCAGGGATACCGGGACTAGCGGGAGCTCCTACGAGCAGTACTTC. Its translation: CASRDTGTSGSSYEQYF.

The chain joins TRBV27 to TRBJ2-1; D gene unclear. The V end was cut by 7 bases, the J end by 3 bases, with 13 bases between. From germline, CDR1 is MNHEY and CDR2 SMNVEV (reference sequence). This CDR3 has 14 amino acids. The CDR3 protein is CASTPALSYNEQFF. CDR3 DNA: TGTGCCAGCACGCCAGCGCTGAGCTACAATGAGCAGTTCTTC.

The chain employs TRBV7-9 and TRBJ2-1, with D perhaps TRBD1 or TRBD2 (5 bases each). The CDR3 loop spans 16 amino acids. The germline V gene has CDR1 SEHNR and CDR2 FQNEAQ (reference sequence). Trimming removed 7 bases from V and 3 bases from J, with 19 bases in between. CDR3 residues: CASTPSRGWVYNEQFF. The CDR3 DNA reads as TGTGCCAGCACCCCGTCCCGGGGCTGGGTCTACAATGAGCAGTTCTTC.

CDR3 protein: CASSDYPEAFF. CDR3 bases: TGCGCCAGCAGTGATTACCCTGAAGCTTTCTTT. The chain carries TRBV10-2 and TRBJ1-1; D call uncertain. Germline CDR1 reads WSHSY; CDR2 reads SAAADI. Deletions cut 3 bases from V and 6 bases from J, with 5 bases between. The CDR3 is 11 residues long.

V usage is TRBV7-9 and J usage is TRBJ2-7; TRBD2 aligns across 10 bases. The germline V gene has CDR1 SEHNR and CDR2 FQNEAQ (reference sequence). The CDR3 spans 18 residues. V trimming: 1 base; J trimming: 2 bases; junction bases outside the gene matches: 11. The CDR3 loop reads CASSLGRLAGERTYEQYF. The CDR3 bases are TGTGCCAGCAGCTTAGGACGACTAGCGGGCGAAAGAACCTACGAGCAGTACTTC.

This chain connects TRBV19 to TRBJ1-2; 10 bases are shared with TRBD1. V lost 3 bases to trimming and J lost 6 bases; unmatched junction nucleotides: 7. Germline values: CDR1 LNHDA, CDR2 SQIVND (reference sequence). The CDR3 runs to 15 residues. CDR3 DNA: TGTGCCAGTAGTATGACAGGGGGCGTGATTAATGGCTACACCTTC. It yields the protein CASSMTGGVINGYTF.

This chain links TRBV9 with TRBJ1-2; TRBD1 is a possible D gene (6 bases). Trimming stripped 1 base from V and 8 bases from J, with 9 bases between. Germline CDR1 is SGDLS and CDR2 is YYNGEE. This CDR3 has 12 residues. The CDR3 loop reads CASSVTGLGYTF. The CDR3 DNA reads TGTGCCAGCAGCGTAACAGGGTTAGGCTACACCTTC.

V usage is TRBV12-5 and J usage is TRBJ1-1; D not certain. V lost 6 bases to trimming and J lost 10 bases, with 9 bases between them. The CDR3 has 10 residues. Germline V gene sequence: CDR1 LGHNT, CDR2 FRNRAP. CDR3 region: CASGHTGAFF. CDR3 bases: TGTGCTAGTGGCCACACGGGAGCTTTCTTT.

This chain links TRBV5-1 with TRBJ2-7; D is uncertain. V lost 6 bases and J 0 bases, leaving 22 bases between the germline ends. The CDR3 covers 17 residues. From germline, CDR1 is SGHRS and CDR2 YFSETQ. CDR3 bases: TGCGCCAGCACCGGACCCCCCGCAACCGGGTCCTCCTACGAGCAGTACTTC. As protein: CASTGPPATGSSYEQYF.

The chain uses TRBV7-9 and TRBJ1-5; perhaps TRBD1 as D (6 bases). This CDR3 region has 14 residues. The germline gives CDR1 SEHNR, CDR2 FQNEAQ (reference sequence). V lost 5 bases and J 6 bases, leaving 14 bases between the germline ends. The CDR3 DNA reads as TGTGCCAGCAGCCCCGGGGGGGCGGGTCAGCCCCAGCATTTT. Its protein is CASSPGGAGQPQHF.

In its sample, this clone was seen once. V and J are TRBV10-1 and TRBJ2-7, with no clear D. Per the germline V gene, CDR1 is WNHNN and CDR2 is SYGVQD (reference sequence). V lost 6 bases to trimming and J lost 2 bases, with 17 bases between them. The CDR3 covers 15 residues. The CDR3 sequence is CASSPGRMATYEQYF. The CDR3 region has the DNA TGCGCCAGCAGCCCCGGACGGATGGCCACCTACGAGCAGTACTTC.